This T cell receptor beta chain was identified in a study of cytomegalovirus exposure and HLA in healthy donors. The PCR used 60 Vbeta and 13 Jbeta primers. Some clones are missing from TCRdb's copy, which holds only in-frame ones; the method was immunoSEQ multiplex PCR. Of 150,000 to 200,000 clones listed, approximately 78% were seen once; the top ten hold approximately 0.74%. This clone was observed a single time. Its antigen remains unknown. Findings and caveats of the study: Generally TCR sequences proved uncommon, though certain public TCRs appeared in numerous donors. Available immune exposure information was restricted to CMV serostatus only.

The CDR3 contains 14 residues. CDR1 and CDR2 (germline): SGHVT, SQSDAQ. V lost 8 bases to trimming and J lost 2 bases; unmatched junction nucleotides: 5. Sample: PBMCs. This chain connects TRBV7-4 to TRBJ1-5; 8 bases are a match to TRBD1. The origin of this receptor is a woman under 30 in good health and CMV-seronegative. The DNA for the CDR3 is TGTGCCAGCCAAGACAGGGGTTGCAATCAGCCCCAGCATTTT. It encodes CASQDRGCNQPQHF. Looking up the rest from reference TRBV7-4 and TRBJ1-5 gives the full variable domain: GAGVSQSPRYKVAKRGRDVALRCDSISGHVTLYWYRQTLGQGSEVLTYSQSDAQRDKSGRPSGRFSAERPERSVSTLKIQRTEQGDSAVYLCASQDRGCNQPQHFGDGTRLSIL.